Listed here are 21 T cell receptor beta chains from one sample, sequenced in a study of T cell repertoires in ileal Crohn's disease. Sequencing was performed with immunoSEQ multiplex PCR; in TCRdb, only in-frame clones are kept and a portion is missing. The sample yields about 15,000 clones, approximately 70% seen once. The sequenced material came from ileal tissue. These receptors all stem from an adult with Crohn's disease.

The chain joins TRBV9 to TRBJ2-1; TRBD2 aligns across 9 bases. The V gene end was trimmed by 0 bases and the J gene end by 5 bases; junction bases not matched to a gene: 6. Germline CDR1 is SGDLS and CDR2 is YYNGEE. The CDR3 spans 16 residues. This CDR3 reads CASSVDPAGGDNEQFF. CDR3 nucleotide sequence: TGTGCCAGCAGCGTAGATCCAGCGGGGGGCGACAATGAGCAGTTCTTC.

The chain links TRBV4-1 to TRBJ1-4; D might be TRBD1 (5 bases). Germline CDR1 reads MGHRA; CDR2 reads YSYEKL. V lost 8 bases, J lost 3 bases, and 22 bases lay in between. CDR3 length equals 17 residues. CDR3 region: CASRDWRTDPSNEKLFF. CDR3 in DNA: TGCGCCAGCCGGGACTGGAGAACAGACCCTTCTAATGAAAAACTGTTTTTT.

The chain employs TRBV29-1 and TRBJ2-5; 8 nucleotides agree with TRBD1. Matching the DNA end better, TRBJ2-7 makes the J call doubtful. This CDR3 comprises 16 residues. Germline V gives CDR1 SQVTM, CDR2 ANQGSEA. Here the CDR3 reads CSVAASGGLSFYEQYF. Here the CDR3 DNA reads TGCAGCGTTGCGGCGTCAGGGGGCCTTTCCTTCTACGAGCAGTACTTC.

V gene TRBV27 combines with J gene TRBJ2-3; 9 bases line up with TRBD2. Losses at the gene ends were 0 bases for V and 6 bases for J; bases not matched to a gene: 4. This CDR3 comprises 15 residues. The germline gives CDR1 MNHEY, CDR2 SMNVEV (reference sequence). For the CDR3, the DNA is TGTGCCAGCAGTTTATCGAGGAGCGGGAGGGATACGCAGTATTTT. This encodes CASSLSRSGRDTQYF.

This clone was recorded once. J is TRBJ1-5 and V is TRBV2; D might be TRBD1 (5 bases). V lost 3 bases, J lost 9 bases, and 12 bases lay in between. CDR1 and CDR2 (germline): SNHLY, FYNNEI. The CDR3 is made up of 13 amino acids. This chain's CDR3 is CASSEGGIGPQHF. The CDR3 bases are TGTGCCAGCAGTGAGGGGGGAATAGGGCCCCAGCATTTT.

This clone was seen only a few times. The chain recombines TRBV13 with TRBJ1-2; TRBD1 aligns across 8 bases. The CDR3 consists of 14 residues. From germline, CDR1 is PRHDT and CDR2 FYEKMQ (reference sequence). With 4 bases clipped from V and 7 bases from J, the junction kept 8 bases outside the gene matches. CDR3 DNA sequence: TGTGCCAGCAGCTCCGTGACAGGGGAAGGTGGCTACACCTTC. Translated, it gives CASSSVTGEGGYTF.

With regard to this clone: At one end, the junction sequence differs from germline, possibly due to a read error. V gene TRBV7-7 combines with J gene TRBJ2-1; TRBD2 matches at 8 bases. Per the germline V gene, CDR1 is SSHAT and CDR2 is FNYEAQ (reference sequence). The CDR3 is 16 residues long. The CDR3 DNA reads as TGTGCTAGCAGCTTAGATCTCTCTTCTAGCGGGAATGAGCAGTTCTTC. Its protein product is CASSLDLSSSGNEQFF.

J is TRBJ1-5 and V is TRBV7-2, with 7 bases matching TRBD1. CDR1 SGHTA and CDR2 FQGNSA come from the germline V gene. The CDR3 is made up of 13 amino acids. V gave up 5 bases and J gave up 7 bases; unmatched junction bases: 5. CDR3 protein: CASSGTVGQPQHF. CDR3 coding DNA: TGTGCCAGCAGCGGGACAGTAGGACAGCCCCAGCATTTT. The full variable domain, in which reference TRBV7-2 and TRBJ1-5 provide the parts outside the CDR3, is GAGVSQSPSNKVTEKGKDVELRCDPISGHTALYWYRQSLGQGLEFLIYFQGNSAPDKSGLPSDRFSAERTGGSVSTLTIQRTQQEDSAVYLCASSGTVGQPQHFGDGTRLSIL.

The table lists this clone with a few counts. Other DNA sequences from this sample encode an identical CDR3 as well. CDR3 sequence: CASSKAGGDEQYF. The CDR3 coding sequence is TGTGCCAGTAGTAAAGCGGGGGGCGACGAGCAGTACTTC. The chain is built from TRBV19 and TRBJ2-7; 9 bases fit TRBD2. V dropped 4 bases and J dropped 5; count of bases not matched to a gene: 3. The CDR3 has 13 amino acids. Germline V gene data show CDR1 as LNHDA and CDR2 as SQIVND (reference sequence).

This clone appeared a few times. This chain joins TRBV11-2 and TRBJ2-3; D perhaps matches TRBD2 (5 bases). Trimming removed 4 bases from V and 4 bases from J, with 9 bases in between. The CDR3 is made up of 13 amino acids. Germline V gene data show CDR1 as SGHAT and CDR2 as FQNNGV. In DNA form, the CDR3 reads TGTGCCAGCAGCTGGACTCCCCCAGATACGCAGTATTTT. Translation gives CASSWTPPDTQYF. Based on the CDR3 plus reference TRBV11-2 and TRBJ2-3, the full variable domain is EAGVAQSPRYKIIEKRQSVAFWCNPISGHATLYWYQQILGQGPKLLIQFQNNGVVDDSQLPKDRFSAERLKGVDSTLKIQPAKLEDSAVYLCASSWTPPDTQYFGPGTRLTVL.

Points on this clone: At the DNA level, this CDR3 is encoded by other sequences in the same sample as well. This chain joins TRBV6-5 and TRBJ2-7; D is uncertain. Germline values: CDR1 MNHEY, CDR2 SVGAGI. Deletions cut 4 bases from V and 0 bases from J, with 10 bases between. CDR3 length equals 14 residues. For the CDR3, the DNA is TGTGCCAGCAGTTCTGGCGGTAGCTCCTACGAGCAGTACTTC. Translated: CASSSGGSSYEQYF.

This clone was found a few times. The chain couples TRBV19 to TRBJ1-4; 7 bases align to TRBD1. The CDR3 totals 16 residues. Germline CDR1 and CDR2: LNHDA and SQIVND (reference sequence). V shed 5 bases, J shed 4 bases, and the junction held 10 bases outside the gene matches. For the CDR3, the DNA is TGTGCCAGTAGTCTCGGCTTGGGACAGATTAATGAAAAACTGTTTTTT. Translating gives CASSLGLGQINEKLFF.

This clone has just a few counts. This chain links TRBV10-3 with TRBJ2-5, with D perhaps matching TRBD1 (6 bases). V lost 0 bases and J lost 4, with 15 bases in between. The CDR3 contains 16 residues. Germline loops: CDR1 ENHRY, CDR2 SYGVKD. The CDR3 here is CAISESGRGDGETQYF. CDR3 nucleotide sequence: TGTGCCATCAGTGAGTCGGGCAGGGGAGACGGAGAGACCCAGTACTTC.

The CDR3 region has the DNA TGTGCCTGGGCCAGGGTTTTCGAGCAGTACTTC. This gives the protein CAWARVFEQYF. This chain connects TRBV30 to TRBJ2-5; perhaps TRBD1 as D (5 bases). The last part of the DNA fits TRBJ2-7 better; the J call may be wrong. Germline V gene lookup returns CDR1 GTSNPN and CDR2 SVGIG (reference sequence). The CDR3 contains 11 residues.

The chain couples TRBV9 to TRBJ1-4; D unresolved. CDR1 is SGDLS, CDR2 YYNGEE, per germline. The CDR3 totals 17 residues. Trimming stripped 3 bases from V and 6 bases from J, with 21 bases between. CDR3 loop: CASSALPGFPGDEKLFF. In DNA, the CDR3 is TGTGCCAGCAGCGCACTCCCCGGTTTTCCGGGAGATGAAAAACTGTTTTTT.

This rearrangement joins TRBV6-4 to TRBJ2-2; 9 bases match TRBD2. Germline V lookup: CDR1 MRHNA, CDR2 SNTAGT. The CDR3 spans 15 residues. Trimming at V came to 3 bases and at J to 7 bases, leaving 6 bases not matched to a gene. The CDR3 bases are TGTGCCAGCAGTGAATTAGCGGGAGTACTCGGGGAGCTGTTTTTT. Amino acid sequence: CASSELAGVLGELFF.

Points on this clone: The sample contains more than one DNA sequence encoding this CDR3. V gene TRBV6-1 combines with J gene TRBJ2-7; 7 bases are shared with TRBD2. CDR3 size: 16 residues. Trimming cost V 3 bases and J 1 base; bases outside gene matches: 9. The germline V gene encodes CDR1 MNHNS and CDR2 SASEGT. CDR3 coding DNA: TGTGCCAGCAGTGATTTGGGAGGGCAGGCGTCCTACGAGCAGTACTTC. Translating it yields CASSDLGGQASYEQYF.

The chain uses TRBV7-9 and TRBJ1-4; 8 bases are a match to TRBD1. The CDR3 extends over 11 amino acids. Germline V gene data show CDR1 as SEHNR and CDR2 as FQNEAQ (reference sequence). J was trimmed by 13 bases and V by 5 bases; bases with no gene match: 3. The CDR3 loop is CASSQGQGLFF. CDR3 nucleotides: TGTGCCAGCAGCCAAGGACAGGGACTGTTTTTT. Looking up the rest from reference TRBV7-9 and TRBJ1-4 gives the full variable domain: DTGVSQNPRHKITKRGQNVTFRCDPISEHNRLYWYRQTLGQGPEFLTYFQNEAQLEKSRLLSDRFSAERPKGSFSTLEIQRTEQGDSAMYLCASSQGQGLFFGSGTQLSVL.

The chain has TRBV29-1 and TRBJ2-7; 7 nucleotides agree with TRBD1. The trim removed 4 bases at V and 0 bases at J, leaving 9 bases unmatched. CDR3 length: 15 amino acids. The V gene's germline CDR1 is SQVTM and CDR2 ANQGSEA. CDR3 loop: CSVAGTDESSYEQYF. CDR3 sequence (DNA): TGCAGCGTTGCCGGGACAGATGAAAGCTCCTACGAGCAGTACTTC.

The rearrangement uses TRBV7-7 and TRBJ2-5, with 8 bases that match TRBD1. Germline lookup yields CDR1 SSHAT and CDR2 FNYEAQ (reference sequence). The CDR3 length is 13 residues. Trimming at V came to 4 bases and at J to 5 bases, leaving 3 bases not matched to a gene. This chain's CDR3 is CASSSDRGETQYF. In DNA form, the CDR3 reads TGTGCCAGCAGCTCCGACAGGGGCGAGACCCAGTACTTC.

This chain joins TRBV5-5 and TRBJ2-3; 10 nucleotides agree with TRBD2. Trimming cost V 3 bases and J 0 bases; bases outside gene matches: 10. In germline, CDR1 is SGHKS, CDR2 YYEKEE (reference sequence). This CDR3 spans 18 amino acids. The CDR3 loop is CASSSSGRALGSTDTQYF. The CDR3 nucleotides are TGTGCCAGCAGCTCCAGCGGGAGGGCCCTCGGGAGCACAGATACGCAGTATTTT.